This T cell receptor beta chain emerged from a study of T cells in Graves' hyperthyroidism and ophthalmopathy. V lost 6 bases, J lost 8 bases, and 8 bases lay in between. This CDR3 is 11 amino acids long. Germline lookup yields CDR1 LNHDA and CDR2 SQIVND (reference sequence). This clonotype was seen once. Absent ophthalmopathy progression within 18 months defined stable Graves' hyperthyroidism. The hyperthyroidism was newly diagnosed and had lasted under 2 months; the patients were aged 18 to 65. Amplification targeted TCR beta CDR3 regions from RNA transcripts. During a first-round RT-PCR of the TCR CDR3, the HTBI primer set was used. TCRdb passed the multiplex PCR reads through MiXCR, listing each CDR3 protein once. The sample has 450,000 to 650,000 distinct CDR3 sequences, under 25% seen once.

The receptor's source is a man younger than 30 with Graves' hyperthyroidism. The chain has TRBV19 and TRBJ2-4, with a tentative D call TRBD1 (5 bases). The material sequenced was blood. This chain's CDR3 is CASRDMYIQYF. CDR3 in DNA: TGTGCCAGTAGGGACATGTACATTCAGTACTTC.